This T cell receptor (beta chain) originates from a study of shared clonotypes between healthy human individuals (dated by TCRdb to 2020 to 2021). General notes on the study: A couple of women and a few men aged 18 to 49 years were included in the cohort. For each donor, CD4 naive and CD4 memory were each run on three plates, CD8 naive on two plates, and CD8 memory on one plate. The study deeply sequenced blood TCR repertoires of several healthy adults to estimate repertoire size and the extent of clonotype sharing between individuals. To increase sequencing depth and limit assay-specific biases, different laboratories used diverse techniques to prepare libraries and sequence TCR repertoires. Per donor, leukapheresis produced somewhere between about 0.94 and 9.5 billion PBMCs.

Points the paper makes about the study in general: Because the study included a small number of donors, the genetic and exposure-history diversity represented was limited. Across a few donors, roughly 5.1% of naive CD4, roughly 3.5% of naive CD8, under 2.5% of memory CD4, and roughly 0.4% of memory CD8 clonotypes were shared. Sampling was restricted to blood, and TCR repertoires in tissues likely differ from the TCR repertoires found in blood. Compared with non-shared clonotypes, the clonotypes found in all four sorted-subset donors had higher generation probabilities. Based on pairwise subsampling, the degree of clonotype sharing among donors was expected to be affected by sequencing depth. Naive subsets generally had larger estimated clonotype richness than memory subsets did. Even with the large sequencing depth, rarefaction of the sorted-subset datasets indicated that sequencing was incomplete.

The donors were healthy, HIV-negative adults with no recently reported acute infections or vaccinations. Every donor was a Caucasian adult living in Nashville, Tennessee, USA. CD4+ T cells were enriched through magnetic negative selection, after which naive cells were positively selected on CD45RA and the remaining negative fraction served as the memory subset. Blood was collected by leukapheresis, and PBMCs were isolated by Ficoll-Histopaque density gradient centrifugation and then cryopreserved in liquid nitrogen vapor phase. Analytical flow cytometry was used to check the purity and quantity of each magnetically sorted T cell population. Each sorted fraction had its genomic DNA isolated and then quantified by UV absorbance on a Nanodrop 2000c. Reading from cysteine to phenylalanine, the CDR3 counts 14 amino acids. Just CDR3 DNA is preserved here, 42 bases in frame from base 1. From a lookup of the germline V gene (reference sequence), CDR1 and CDR2 are SEHNR and FQNEAQ. V is cut back by 9 bases and J by 10 bases, with 13 bases in the junction unmatched.

With respect to this clone: This receptor's antigen is unknown. It has no much larger one-base neighbor in the sample; base qualities were not kept.

TCR CDR3 regions were amplified from genomic DNA by multiplex PCR using the deep immunoSEQ assay. Extracted genomic DNA from each cell subset was spread evenly across all wells of several immunoSEQ 96-well plates, with each plate serving as a replicate. Each replicate PCR for sorted subsets received around 200 ng genomic DNA, equal to 30,000 or so T cell genomes. Purified libraries were measured with a Qubit 3.0 fluorometer, size-checked on a Bioanalyzer 2100, and measured again with the KAPA Library Quantification kit. Each immunoSEQ 96-well plate was sequenced on its own single-read 150-cycle Illumina NextSeq 550 flow cell. On the study's bioinformatics: The immunoSEQ output contained only junctional sequences without quality scores, so filtering could not match that applied to full-length reads. Sequences were annotated with PyIR, a Python wrapper for IgBLAST v1.9, using IMGT germline references to assign V/J genes and CDR3. Reads were filtered out if the reads had weak V/J assignments (E-value above 1e-6), no CDR3, stop codons, out-of-frame junctions, or ambiguous translated residues. A V3J clonotype was defined by an identical inferred V gene, J gene, and CDR3 amino acid sequence. To compute the percentage overlap between repertoires, the number of shared unique clonotypes was divided by the size of the smaller repertoire. Richness of each repertoire was evaluated using RTK rarefaction, the Chao1 estimator, and Recon v2.1 estimates of unobserved clonotypes. Generation probabilities for all TCRbeta clonotypes obtained by the gDNA method from a handful of donors were computed using OLGA. This immuneACCESS table, as held by TCRdb, lists in-frame sequences with V and J called but not all clones. Of the missing ones, under half trace to an unresolved V gene in checked studies; the others have no known cause. That table is the source of V, J and clone size, and D and trimming were worked out from the DNA. This sample has 650,000 to 750,000 clones in its table, and 72% of those were observed once. The top ten clonotypes cover around 1.8% of the sample.

This receptor was obtained from a woman aged 25 to 45 in good health. Sequenced: memory CD4+ T cells sorted from blood. The intended sense of this specimen's cell subset or site label: CD45RA-negative fraction. The chain was built from TRBV7-9 and TRBJ2-1; TRBD2 matches 9 bases in the middle. The CDR3 is CASKGRGRAEEQFF. The nucleotides read TGTGCCAGTAAGGGTCGCGGGAGGGCAGAGGAGCAGTTCTTC.